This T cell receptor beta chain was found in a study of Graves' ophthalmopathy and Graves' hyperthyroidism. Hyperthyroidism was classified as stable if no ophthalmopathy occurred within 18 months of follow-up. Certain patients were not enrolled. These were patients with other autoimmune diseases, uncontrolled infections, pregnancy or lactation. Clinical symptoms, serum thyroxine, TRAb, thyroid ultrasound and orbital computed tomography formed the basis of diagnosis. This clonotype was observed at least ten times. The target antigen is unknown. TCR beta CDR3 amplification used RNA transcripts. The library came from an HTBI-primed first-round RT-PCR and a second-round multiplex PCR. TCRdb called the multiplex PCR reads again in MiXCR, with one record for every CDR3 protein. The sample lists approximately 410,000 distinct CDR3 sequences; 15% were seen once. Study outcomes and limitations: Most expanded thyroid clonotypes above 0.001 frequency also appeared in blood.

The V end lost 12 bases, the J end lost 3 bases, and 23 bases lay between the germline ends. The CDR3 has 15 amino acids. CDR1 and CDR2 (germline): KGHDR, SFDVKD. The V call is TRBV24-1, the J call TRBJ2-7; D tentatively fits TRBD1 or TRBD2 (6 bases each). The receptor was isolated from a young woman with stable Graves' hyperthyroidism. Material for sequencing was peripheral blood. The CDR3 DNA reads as TGTGCCTCCCGCACCGGGGGCGGTGTAATCTACGAGCAGTACTTC. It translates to CASRTGGGVIYEQYF.